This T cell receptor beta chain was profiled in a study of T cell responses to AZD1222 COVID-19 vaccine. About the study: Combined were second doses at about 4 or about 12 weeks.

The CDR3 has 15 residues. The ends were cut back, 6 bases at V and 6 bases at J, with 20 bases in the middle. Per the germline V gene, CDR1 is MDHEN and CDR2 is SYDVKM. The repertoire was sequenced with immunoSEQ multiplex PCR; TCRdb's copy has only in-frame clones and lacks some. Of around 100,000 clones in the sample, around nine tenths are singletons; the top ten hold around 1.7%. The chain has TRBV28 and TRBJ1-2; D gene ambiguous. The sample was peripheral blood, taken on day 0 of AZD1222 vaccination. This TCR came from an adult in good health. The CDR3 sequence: CASREVFFGVNGYTF. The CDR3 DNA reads TGTGCCAGCAGAGAAGTTTTCTTTGGGGTCAATGGCTACACCTTC.